The 30 T cell receptor beta chains in this list originate from one sample, sequenced in a study of cytomegalovirus exposure and HLA in healthy donors. It was with 60 Vbeta and 13 Jbeta primers that the PCR ran. Generated by immunoSEQ multiplex PCR, the TCRdb table keeps only in-frame clones and is missing some. The repertoire holds about 140,000 clones, with 75% to 85% as singletons. The material sequenced was PBMCs. The receptors were sampled from a woman under 30 in good health and CMV-seropositive.

The chain employs TRBV12-5 and TRBJ2-1, with TRBD2 matching 7 bases. J was trimmed by 1 base and V by 0 bases; bases with no gene match: 6. The CDR3 extends over 17 amino acids. Germline lookup yields CDR1 LGHNT and CDR2 FRNRAP. CDR3 residues: CASGLVHIGGSYNEQFF. As DNA, the CDR3 is TGTGCTAGTGGTTTGGTACATATCGGGGGGTCCTACAATGAGCAGTTCTTC. Full variable domain (rest looked up from reference TRBV12-5 and TRBJ2-1): DARVTQTPRHKVTEMGQEVTMRCQPILGHNTVFWYRQTMMQGLELLAYFRNRAPLDDSGMPKDRFSAEMPDATLATLKIQPSEPRDSAVYFCASGLVHIGGSYNEQFFGPGTRLTVL.

The chain employs TRBV5-6 and TRBJ2-7; D is uncertain. Germline assignment: CDR1 SGHDT and CDR2 YYEEEE. The germline V and J ends were trimmed by 0 bases and 3 bases, with 7 bases remaining between them. The CDR3 sequence is 13 residues long. CDR3 sequence (DNA): TGTGCCAGCAGCTTGGGGGCAGACTACGAGCAGTACTTC. This gives the protein CASSLGADYEQYF. The whole variable domain, remainder taken from reference TRBV5-6 and TRBJ2-7, is DAGVTQSPTHLIKTRGQQVTLRCSPKSGHDTVSWYQQALGQGPQFIFQYYEEEERQRGNFPDRFSGHQFPNYSSELNVNALLLGDSALYLCASSLGADYEQYFGPGTRLTVT.

This clone was recorded only once. The chain combines TRBV19 with TRBJ2-3; TRBD1 matches at 9 bases. Germline assignment: CDR1 LNHDA and CDR2 SQIVND (reference sequence). The junction had 4 bases not matched to a gene; V was cut back by 4 bases and J by 2 bases. The CDR3 consists of 15 residues. The CDR3 protein is CASSKGTGITDTQYF. DNA of the CDR3: TGTGCCAGTAGTAAGGGGACAGGGATCACAGATACGCAGTATTTT.

The chain has TRBV6-5 and TRBJ1-1; perhaps TRBD1 as D (6 bases). With 6 bases removed from V and 6 bases from J, the gap between germline ends came to 17 bases. Germline V gives CDR1 MNHEY, CDR2 SVGAGI. The CDR3 runs to 14 residues. The chain's CDR3 is CASSLQGREAEAFF. DNA for the CDR3: TGTGCCAGCAGCCTACAGGGAAGGGAAGCTGAAGCTTTCTTT.

There are a few counts of this clone. This rearrangement joins TRBV19 to TRBJ2-2; D might be TRBD2 (6 bases). Germline V gives CDR1 LNHDA, CDR2 SQIVND (reference sequence). The CDR3 is 15 residues long. With 3 bases removed from V and 0 bases from J, the gap between germline ends came to 8 bases. CDR3 amino acids: CASSMGGTNTGELFF. The DNA for the CDR3 is TGTGCCAGTAGTATGGGGGGAACGAACACCGGGGAGCTGTTTTTT.

The chain links TRBV5-1 to TRBJ1-4; 8 positions match TRBD1. CDR1 and CDR2 from the germline V gene are SGHRS and YFSETQ. V shed 4 bases and J 7 bases; nucleotides not matched to a gene: 12. The CDR3 has 16 residues. CDR3 sequence: CASSALTGAGGEKLFF. The CDR3 DNA is TGCGCCAGCAGCGCACTGACAGGGGCCGGCGGTGAAAAACTGTTTTTT.

V usage is TRBV19 and J usage is TRBJ1-2, with 9 bases aligning to TRBD1. This CDR3 comprises 14 residues. The germline CDR1 and CDR2 sequences are LNHDA and SQIVND (reference sequence). V lost 5 bases and J lost 4; bases outside the gene matches: 5. CDR3 bases: TGTGCCAGTAGTGTTACAGGGGGCGCCTATGGCTACACCTTC. Translating it yields CASSVTGGAYGYTF.

This clone appeared a single time. This chain connects TRBV14 to TRBJ1-6; perhaps TRBD1 as D (5 bases). The V gene lost 3 bases and the J gene lost 11 bases, with 14 bases spanning the gap. The CDR3 has 14 amino acids. CDR1 and CDR2 from the germline V gene are SGHDN and FVKESK. The CDR3, as DNA: TGTGCCAGCAGCCATAGCGGGGGAGGGACACCCCTCCACTTT. Protein sequence: CASSHSGGGTPLHF.

This chain links TRBV9 with TRBJ1-6, with TRBD1 as a possible D gene (6 bases). Trimming removed 2 bases at V and 5 bases at J, with 8 bases between. The germline gives CDR1 SGDLS, CDR2 YYNGEE. The CDR3 runs 14 residues. The CDR3 protein is CASSVGQNNSPLHF. The CDR3 coding sequence is TGTGCCAGCAGCGTTGGACAGAATAATTCACCCCTCCACTTT.

This clone was detected only once. The chain couples TRBV19 to TRBJ2-1; 7 bases line up with TRBD2. CDR1 and CDR2 (germline): LNHDA, SQIVND (reference sequence). CDR3 length equals 14 residues. J was trimmed by 8 bases and V by 7 bases; bases with no gene match: 11. Written as DNA, the CDR3 is TGTGCCAGTACCATGGGACTAAGCATTGATGAGCAGTTCTTC. Amino acids: CASTMGLSIDEQFF.

To note about this clone: Sequence at one end of the junction differs from germline and may be a read error. The gene calls are TRBV27 and TRBJ2-2; tentative D call: TRBD2 (6 bases). The CDR3 is 15 residues long. CDR1 MNHEY and CDR2 SMNVEV come from the germline V gene (reference sequence). CDR3 sequence reads: CAGSLLGLADGELFF. The CDR3 coding sequence is TGTGCCGGCAGTTTATTGGGACTCGCAGACGGGGAGCTGTTTTTT.

In its sample, this clone was seen once. The V and J genes are TRBV10-2 and TRBJ1-5; a weak D match, TRBD1 (5 bases). V lost 3 bases, J lost 7 bases, and 10 bases lay in between. The length of the CDR3 is 13 residues. Germline CDR1 WSHSY, CDR2 SAAADI. CDR3 in DNA: TGCGCCAGCAGTGACGACAGCTACCAGCCCCAGCATTTT. Residues: CASSDDSYQPQHF.

This chain uses TRBV9 with TRBJ2-5, with 7 bases lining up with TRBD2. CDR3 length: 14 residues. Germline CDR1 and CDR2: SGDLS and YYNGEE. The junction had 2 bases not matched to a gene; V was cut back by 3 bases and J by 0 bases. The CDR3 bases are TGTGCCAGCAGCGACCTAGCGGACCAAGAGACCCAGTACTTC. This gives the protein CASSDLADQETQYF.

This clone has just one count. This rearrangement joins TRBV19 to TRBJ1-2; D perhaps matches TRBD1 (6 bases). The CDR3 totals 15 residues. V was pared by 4 bases and J by 6 bases, with 18 bases between. Germline V gives CDR1 LNHDA, CDR2 SQIVND (reference sequence). CDR3 amino acids: CASSTATGLRNGYTF. The CDR3, as DNA: TGTGCCAGTAGTACCGCCACAGGGTTGAGGAATGGCTACACCTTC. Complete variable domain (other parts from reference TRBV19 and TRBJ1-2): DGGITQSPKYLFRKEGQNVTLSCEQNLNHDAMYWYRQDPGQGLRLIYYSQIVNDFQKGDIAEGYSVSREKKESFPLTVTSAQKNPTAFYLCASSTATGLRNGYTFGSGTRLTVV.

With regard to this clone: One junction end does not reproduce the germline sequence, and a read error may be involved. The chain carries TRBV4-1 and TRBJ2-2; 8 positions match TRBD1. CDR3 length: 14 amino acids. Germline loops: CDR1 MGHRA, CDR2 YSYEKL. CDR3 bases: TGCGCCAGCAGCCAAGGACAGGGGAACGGGGCGCTGTTTTTT. It specifies CASSQGQGNGALFF.

The V gene is TRBV18, the J gene TRBJ2-5, with 9 bases lining up with TRBD1. The CDR3 is 14 residues long. The V gene end was trimmed by 9 bases and the J gene end by 2 bases; junction bases not matched to a gene: 7. Germline CDR1 KGHSH, CDR2 LQKENI. The CDR3 region is CASRRDRAQETQYF. The CDR3 DNA sequence: TGTGCCAGTCGTCGGGACAGGGCTCAAGAGACCCAGTACTTC. Based on the CDR3 plus reference TRBV18 and TRBJ2-5, the full variable domain is NAGVMQNPRHLVRRRGQEARLRCSPMKGHSHVYWYRQLPEEGLKFMVYLQKENIIDESGMPKERFSAEFPKEGPSILRIQQVVRGDSAAYFCASRRDRAQETQYFGPGTRLLVL.

This chain joins TRBV5-6 and TRBJ1-5; D gene uncertain. Per the germline V gene, CDR1 is SGHDT and CDR2 is YYEEEE. The CDR3 is made up of 14 amino acids. Trimming cost V 0 bases and J 3 bases, with 7 bases left between them. This CDR3 is CASSLAGVNQPQHF. In DNA, the CDR3 is TGTGCCAGCAGCTTGGCCGGGGTCAATCAGCCCCAGCATTTT.

The gene calls are TRBV27 and TRBJ1-4; 10 nucleotides line up with TRBD1. Germline V lookup: CDR1 MNHEY, CDR2 SMNVEV (reference sequence). This CDR3 spans 15 amino acids. Trimming took 5 bases from V and 7 from J; bases not matched to a gene: 7. CDR3 DNA sequence: TGTGCCAGCAGTCCGACAGGGGGCTCAGGTGAAAAACTGTTTTTT. It encodes CASSPTGGSGEKLFF.

The rearrangement links TRBV6-5 to TRBJ1-1; D gene ambiguous. Germline values: CDR1 MNHEY, CDR2 SVGAGI. The CDR3 runs to 16 residues. The V end lost 0 bases, the J end lost 0 bases, and 11 bases lay between the germline ends. CDR3 in amino acids: CASSYSFGGLNTEAFF. The DNA for the CDR3 is TGTGCCAGCAGTTACTCTTTCGGCGGTTTGAACACTGAAGCTTTCTTT.

V gene TRBV19 combines with J gene TRBJ1-4; D gene uncertain. Trimming cost V 8 bases and J 7 bases, with 17 bases left between them. The CDR3 is 14 residues long. Germline values: CDR1 LNHDA, CDR2 SQIVND (reference sequence). The CDR3 DNA is TGTGCCAGTCCCCTTAGGGCGGACTGTGAAAAACTGTTTTTT. Its protein product is CASPLRADCEKLFF.

J is TRBJ2-1 and V is TRBV6-4; 12 nucleotides align to TRBD2. The CDR3 has 15 residues. Losses at the gene ends were 3 bases for V and 4 bases for J; bases not matched to a gene: 1. Germline assignment: CDR1 MRHNA and CDR2 SNTAGT. CDR3 loop: CASSETSGGYNEQFF. The CDR3 region has the DNA TGTGCCAGCAGTGAGACTAGCGGGGGTTACAATGAGCAGTTCTTC.

Note on this clone: The germline gene is not matched at one end of the junction; a read error may be the cause. Other nucleotide sequences from this sample produce the same CDR3. The chain is built from TRBV2 and TRBJ2-2; 7 bases fit TRBD2. The CDR3 extends over 14 amino acids. Per the germline V gene, CDR1 is SNHLY and CDR2 is FYNNEI. The CDR3 protein is CASSEVRGTGELFF. CDR3 bases: TGTGCCAGTAGTGAAGTGCGGGGGACCGGGGAGCTGTTTTTT.

V is TRBV7-2 and J is TRBJ1-1, with TRBD1 as a possible D gene (6 bases). Germline values: CDR1 SGHTA, CDR2 FQGNSA. The V end was cut by 0 bases, the J end by 4 bases, with 12 bases between. The CDR3 runs 15 residues. CDR3 nucleotide sequence: TGTGCCAGCAGCTTAGCGTTGCGGGGGCCCACTGAAGCTTTCTTT. It encodes CASSLALRGPTEAFF.

The CDR3 here is CASSPGQGYSYGYTF. The DNA of the CDR3 is TGTGCCAGCAGCCCGGGACAGGGCTACAGCTATGGCTACACCTTC. The chain couples TRBV27 to TRBJ1-2; 9 nucleotides align to TRBD1. Trimming at V came to 6 bases and at J to 4 bases, leaving 9 bases not matched to a gene. The length of the CDR3 is 15 residues. The germline V gene has CDR1 MNHEY and CDR2 SMNVEV (reference sequence).

V gene TRBV9 combines with J gene TRBJ1-1, with 7 bases lining up with TRBD1. This CDR3 spans 17 amino acids. Germline V CDR1 and CDR2: SGDLS, YYNGEE. V shed 5 bases, J shed 0 bases, and the junction held 13 bases outside the gene matches. CDR3 sequence reads: CASSVSGTAIMNTEAFF. The CDR3 coding sequence is TGTGCCAGCAGTGTCTCGGGGACAGCTATCATGAACACTGAAGCTTTCTTT. The entire variable domain, with the rest obtained from reference TRBV9 and TRBJ1-1, is as follows: DSGVTQTPKHLITATGQRVTLRCSPRSGDLSVYWYQQSLDQGLQFLIQYYNGEERAKGNILERFSAQQFPDLHSELNLSSLELGDSALYFCASSVSGTAIMNTEAFFGQGTRLTVV.

J is TRBJ2-7 and V is TRBV5-4, with 9 nucleotides matching TRBD1. The trim removed 4 bases at V and 6 bases at J, leaving 8 bases unmatched. Germline CDR1 reads SGHNT; CDR2 reads YYREEE (reference sequence). The CDR3 length is 14 residues. This CDR3 is CASSNPGQGGEQYF. CDR3 nucleotides: TGTGCCAGCAGCAACCCGGGACAGGGAGGCGAGCAGTACTTC.

This rearrangement joins TRBV6-1 to TRBJ1-5; perhaps TRBD1 as D (5 bases). V lost 3 bases to trimming and J lost 0 bases, with 9 bases between them. CDR1 is MNHNS, CDR2 SASEGT, per germline. The CDR3 covers 15 residues. The CDR3 region has the DNA TGTGCCAGCAGTGATAGGGGTTATAGCAATCAGCCCCAGCATTTT. Translating gives CASSDRGYSNQPQHF.

This chain links TRBV7-2 with TRBJ2-1, with TRBD2 identical over 14 bases. The CDR3 loop spans 17 amino acids. The junction had 5 bases not matched to a gene; V was cut back by 1 base and J by 6 bases. Germline-derived CDR1 and CDR2 are SGHTA and FQGNSA. The CDR3 sequence is CASSLGRLAGGPNEQFF. The CDR3 DNA follows: TGTGCCAGCAGCTTAGGACGACTAGCGGGGGGGCCCAATGAGCAGTTCTTC.

CDR3: CASSYSDSGVQETQYF. CDR3 bases: TGTGCCAGCAGTTACTCGGATAGCGGGGTCCAAGAGACCCAGTACTTC. V is TRBV6-5 and J is TRBJ2-5, with 8 bases matching TRBD2. V lost 0 bases and J lost 1; bases outside the gene matches: 4. Germline CDR1 reads MNHEY; CDR2 reads SVGAGI. The CDR3 sequence is 16 residues long.

The CDR3 DNA reads TGTGCCAGTAGCGTCCCGGGACAGGGGGCAAAGACTGAAGCTTTCTTT. Protein product: CASSVPGQGAKTEAFF. The chain couples TRBV19 to TRBJ1-1; 12 bases are a match to TRBD1. Trimming cost V 6 bases and J 5 bases; bases outside gene matches: 10. The CDR3 covers 16 residues. The germline gives CDR1 LNHDA, CDR2 SQIVND (reference sequence).